The sequence of this T cell receptor (beta chain) was determined in a study of beta chain features in type 1 diabetes. This clone has a handful of counts. The antigen is not known. What was sequenced were expressed TCRB transcripts, since all of the isolated RNA had been reverse transcribed. Some clones are missing from TCRdb's copy, which holds only in-frame ones; the method was immunoSEQ multiplex PCR. The table has about 260,000 clones, roughly 20% seen once; the top ten hold 0.025% to 0.035%. Findings and limits, study-wide: Shorter TCRB CDR3s, moderately but significantly so, were found in Type 1 diabetes patients in all four CD4+ subsets.

Germline trimming cut 7 bases from V and 1 base from J; bases unmatched to any gene: 12. CDR1 and CDR2 from the germline V gene are SGDLS and YYNGEE. This CDR3 contains 17 residues. Material for sequencing was naive CD4+ T cells from blood. The chain uses TRBV9 and TRBJ2-3, with 10 positions matching TRBD2. The TCR comes from a woman aged 40 to 55 with type 1 diabetes. The CDR3 DNA reads TGTGCCAGCGCTAGCGGGAGCCTAGTCGCTGGCACAGATACGCAGTATTTT. Translation: CASASGSLVAGTDTQYF.